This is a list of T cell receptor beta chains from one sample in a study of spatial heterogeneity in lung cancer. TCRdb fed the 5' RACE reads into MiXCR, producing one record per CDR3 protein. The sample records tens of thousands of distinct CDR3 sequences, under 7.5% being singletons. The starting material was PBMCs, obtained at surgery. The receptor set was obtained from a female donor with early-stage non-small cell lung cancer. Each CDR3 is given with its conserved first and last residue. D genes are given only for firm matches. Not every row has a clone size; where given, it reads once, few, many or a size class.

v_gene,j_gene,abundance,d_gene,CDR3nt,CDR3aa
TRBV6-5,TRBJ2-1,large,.,TGTGCCAGCAGTTATACGTTCGTCGGACATGAGCAGTTCTTC,CASSYTFVGHEQFF
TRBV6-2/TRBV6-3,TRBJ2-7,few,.,TGTGCCAGCAGTTACTCTTTCACGAGCTCCTACGAGCAGTACTTC,CASSYSFTSSYEQYF
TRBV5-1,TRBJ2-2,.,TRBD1,TGCGCCAGCAGCTTGGTAGCAGGGGGAAGAACCGGGGAGCTGTTTTTT,CASSLVAGGRTGELFF
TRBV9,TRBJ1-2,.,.,TGTGCCAGCAGCGTATCTGCCAACCCCAACTATGGCTACACCTTC,CASSVSANPNYGYTF
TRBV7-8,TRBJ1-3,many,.,TGTGCCAGCAGTCAAAAGGGCTCTGGAAACACCATATATTTT,CASSQKGSGNTIYF
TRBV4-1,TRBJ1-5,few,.,TGCGCCAGCAGCCAAGAAGTGGCAGCTAGCAATCAGCCCCAGCATTTT,CASSQEVAASNQPQHF
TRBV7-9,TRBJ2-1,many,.,TGTGCCAGCAGCCGTAACCAGGGGCTGCTAGAGCAGTTCTTC,CASSRNQGLLEQFF
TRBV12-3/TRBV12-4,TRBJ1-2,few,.,TGTGCCAGCAGGGCAGGGGTCAGGGGCTACACCTTC,CASRAGVRGYTF
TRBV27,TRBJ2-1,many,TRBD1,TGTGCCAGCAGTTCGACAGGGCCCTCCTACAATGAGCAGTTCTTC,CASSSTGPSYNEQFF
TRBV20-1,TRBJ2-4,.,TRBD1,TGCAGTGCCAGAAGACAGGGATCGGGCAACATTCAGTACTTC,CSARRQGSGNIQYF
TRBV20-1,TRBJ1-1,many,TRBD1,TGCAGTGCCCTGGCAGGGGGGTACACTGAAGCTTTCTTT,CSALAGGYTEAFF
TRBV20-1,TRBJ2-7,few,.,TGCAGTGCCACCCGGGCAGTGCCCTACGAGCAGTACTTC,CSATRAVPYEQYF
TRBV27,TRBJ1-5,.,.,TGTGCCAGCAGTTTAGGTCCCGGACGGACGAGCAATCAGCCCCAGCATTTT,CASSLGPGRTSNQPQHF
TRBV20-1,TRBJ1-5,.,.,TGCAGTGCATCCGCGGAGGAATATAGCAATCAGCCCCAGCATTTT,CSASAEEYSNQPQHF
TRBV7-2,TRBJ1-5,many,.,TGTGCCAGCAGTACCACACCGAATCAGCCCCAGCATTTT,CASSTTPNQPQHF
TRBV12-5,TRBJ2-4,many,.,TGTGCTAGTGCTCGTGGAGGCCCAGAAAACATTCAGTACTTC,CASARGGPENIQYF
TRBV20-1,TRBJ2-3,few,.,TGCAGTGCTAGAGATCCTAGCACAGATACGCAGTATTTT,CSARDPSTDTQYF
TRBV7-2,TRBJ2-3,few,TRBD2,TGTGCCAGCAGCTTAGACCGAGCGGGGGAAAATACGCAGTATTTT,CASSLDRAGENTQYF
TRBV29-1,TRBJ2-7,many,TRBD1,TGCAGCGTTGGAGGGACAGGGGCCCACGAGCAGTACTTC,CSVGGTGAHEQYF
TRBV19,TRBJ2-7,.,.,TGTGCCAGTAGTAATCCAGGGGCCGAGCAGTACTTC,CASSNPGAEQYF
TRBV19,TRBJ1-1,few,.,TGTGCCAGTAGTATTCTGGTGGGGAACACTGAAGCTTTCTTT,CASSILVGNTEAFF
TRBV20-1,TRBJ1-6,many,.,TGCAGTGCTAGAGATCCGAACAGAAATTCACCCCTCCACTTT,CSARDPNRNSPLHF
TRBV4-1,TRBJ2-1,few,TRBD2,TGCGCCAGCAGCCCCCCCCTAGCGGGGAGTACAAGGGAGCAGTTCTTC,CASSPPLAGSTREQFF
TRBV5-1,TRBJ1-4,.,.,TGCGCCAGCAGGAGGGACGGGGGAAATGAAAAACTGTTTTTT,CASRRDGGNEKLFF
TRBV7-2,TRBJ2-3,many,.,TGTGCCAGCAGCCCTCTCGGTGCAACCCTGGGGTTTGGCACAGATACGCAGTATTTT,CASSPLGATLGFGTDTQYF
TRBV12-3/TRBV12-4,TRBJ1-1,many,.,TGTGCCAGCAGTCCCGCGGAGGAGCCTGAAGCTTTCTTT,CASSPAEEPEAFF
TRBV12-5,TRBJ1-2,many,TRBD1,TGTGCTAGTGGTTCGACAGGGGGAACGGGCGGCTACACCTTC,CASGSTGGTGGYTF
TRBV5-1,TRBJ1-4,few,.,TGCGCCAGCAGCTCTACAGGGACCCCTAATGAAAAACTGTTTTTT,CASSSTGTPNEKLFF
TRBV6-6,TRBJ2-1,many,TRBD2,TGTGCCAGCAGTTACGGACTAGCGCAAAACAATGAGCAGTTCTTC,CASSYGLAQNNEQFF
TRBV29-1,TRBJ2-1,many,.,TGCAGCGTTGACCGGGGGTCTTACAATGAGCAGTTCTTC,CSVDRGSYNEQFF
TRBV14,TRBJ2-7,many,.,TGTGCCAGCAGTAATCTTCTCGAGCAGTACTTC,CASSNLLEQYF
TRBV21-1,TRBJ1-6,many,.,TGTGCCAGCAGCAAAGCCTGGCCAGATAATTCACCCCTCCACTTT,CASSKAWPDNSPLHF
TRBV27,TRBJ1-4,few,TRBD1,TGTGCCAGCAGTTTACAGGGGGCGTTTGAAAAACTGTTTTTT,CASSLQGAFEKLFF
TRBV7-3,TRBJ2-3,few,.,TGTGCCAGCAGCTTGGAGGGGGAAGATACGCAGTATTTT,CASSLEGEDTQYF
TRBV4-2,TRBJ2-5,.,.,TGTGCCAGCAGCCCCCTGGGCGATGGAGGAGAGACCCAGTACTTC,CASSPLGDGGETQYF
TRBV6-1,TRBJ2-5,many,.,TGTGCCAGCAGTGGCGTCGGGCGGTTAGAGACCCAGTACTTC,CASSGVGRLETQYF
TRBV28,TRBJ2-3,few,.,TGTGCCAGCAGTTTAAGCTTCCTCTCCTACACAGATACGCAGTATTTT,CASSLSFLSYTDTQYF
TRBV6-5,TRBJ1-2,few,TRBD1,TGTGCCAGCCGGGACAGTCCTAACTATGGCTACACCTTC,CASRDSPNYGYTF
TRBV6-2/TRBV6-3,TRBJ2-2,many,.,TGTGCCAGCAGTTTTCAACCTCCGGGAAACACCGGGGAGCTGTTTTTT,CASSFQPPGNTGELFF
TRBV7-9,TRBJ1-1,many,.,TGTGCCAGCAGTCGGGAGGTGTGGGCTTTCTTT,CASSREVWAFF
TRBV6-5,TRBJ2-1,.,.,TGTGCCAGCAGTTACGGGCGGGGTCAACAGTTCTTC,CASSYGRGQQFF
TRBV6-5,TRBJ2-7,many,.,TGTGCCAGCAGTTCCTTCTCCTACGAGCAGTACTTC,CASSSFSYEQYF
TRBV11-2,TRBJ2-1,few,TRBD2,TGTGCCAGCAGCGGTAGCGGGGGGGCTCCTTACAATGAGCAGTTCTTC,CASSGSGGAPYNEQFF
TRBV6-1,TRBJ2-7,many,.,TGTGCCAGCGATAGCCAGGAGCCCTACGAGCAGTACTTC,CASDSQEPYEQYF
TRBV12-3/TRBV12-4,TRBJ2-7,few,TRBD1,TGTGCCAGTTCAGGACAGGGGGCTACCTACGAGCAGTACTTC,CASSGQGATYEQYF
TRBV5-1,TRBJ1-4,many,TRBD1,TGCGCCAGCAGCCATCCGGGACAGGCTAATGAAAAACTGTTTTTT,CASSHPGQANEKLFF
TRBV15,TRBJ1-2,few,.,TGTGCCACCAGCAGAGAGAACAGGAAAAATGACTACACCTTC,CATSRENRKNDYTF
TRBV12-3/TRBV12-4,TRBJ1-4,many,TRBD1,TGTGCCAGCAGTTTACGGGACAGGGACGAAAAACTGTTTTTT,CASSLRDRDEKLFF
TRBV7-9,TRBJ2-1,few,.,TGTGCCAGCAGCTTAATACTAACCGACCCTGGGCATGAGCAGTTCTTC,CASSLILTDPGHEQFF
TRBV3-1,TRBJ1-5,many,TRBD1,TGTGCCAGCAGCCGAGGCGGTACAGGGGCGTGGGATCAGCCCCAGCATTTT,CASSRGGTGAWDQPQHF
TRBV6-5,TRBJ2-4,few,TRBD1,TGTGCCAGCAGCACGGGACAGGGCCCTCGATTGATTCAGTACTTC,CASSTGQGPRLIQYF
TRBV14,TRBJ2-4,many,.,TGTGCCAGCACCTTGGAGGGGCCGGAAAACATTCAGTACTTC,CASTLEGPENIQYF
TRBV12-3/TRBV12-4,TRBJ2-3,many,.,TGTGCCAGCAGGGGGACTTCTGATACGCAGTATTTT,CASRGTSDTQYF